The 20 T cell receptor beta chains reported below all come from one sample, sequenced in a study of shared clonotypes between healthy human individuals. TCRdb's table, derived via immunoSEQ multiplex PCR, lists solely in-frame clones and lacks some. The data contain a few million clones, about 92% of them singletons. The sample taken for sequencing was naive CD4+ T cells from PBMCs. The subset is: CD45RA+ positively selected. These receptors were taken from a man between 18 and 29 years old in good health. Some clones in this sample may be carry-over from other donors' samples.

The DNA for the CDR3 is TGTGCCAGCAGCAAAGTGGGTGCTGAAGCTTTCTTT. Its protein product is CASSKVGAEAFF. The chain uses TRBV21-1 and TRBJ1-1. TRBV21-1 is an annotated pseudogene. This CDR3 is built from 12 residues.

V gene TRBV19 combines with J gene TRBJ1-4, with D maybe TRBD1 (5 bases). V was pared by 3 bases and J by 7 bases, with 15 bases between. The germline V gene has CDR1 LNHDA and CDR2 SQIVND (reference sequence). CDR3 length equals 15 residues. The CDR3: CASSIGQGVGEKLFF. The CDR3 nucleotides read TGTGCCAGTAGTATTGGGCAGGGCGTAGGTGAAAAACTGTTTTTT.

The V gene is TRBV5-1, the J gene TRBJ1-1, with D possibly matching TRBD1 (5 bases). This CDR3 region has 13 residues. Germline V gives CDR1 SGHRS, CDR2 YFSETQ. V was trimmed by 4 bases and J by 6 bases, leaving 13 bases between them. This chain's CDR3 is CASSLTQGAEAFF. In DNA form, the CDR3 reads TGCGCCAGCAGCCTTACTCAGGGCGCTGAAGCTTTCTTT.

This sequence joins TRBV19 and TRBJ2-5; 11 bases align to TRBD2. CDR1 and CDR2 (germline): LNHDA, SQIVND (reference sequence). This CDR3 is built from 16 residues. With V trimmed by 5 bases and J by 7 bases, 12 bases remained unmatched. The CDR3: CASSGLAGGQGVTQYF. The CDR3 DNA reads as TGTGCCAGTAGTGGGCTAGCGGGAGGTCAGGGGGTGACCCAGTACTTC.

Details on this clone: In the same sample, other DNA sequences code for this CDR3. This CDR3 is CATSRGLSYEQYF. CDR3 nucleotides: TGTGCCACCAGCAGAGGACTCTCCTACGAGCAGTACTTC. The rearrangement links TRBV15 to TRBJ2-7; D gene unclear. This CDR3 has 13 amino acids. V was shortened by 1 base and J by 0 bases, with 4 bases between the two germline ends. Germline lookup yields CDR1 LNHNV and CDR2 YYDKDF (reference sequence).

This rearrangement joins TRBV29-1 to TRBJ2-7; perhaps D is TRBD1 or TRBD2 (6 bases each). Germline CDR1 SQVTM, CDR2 ANQGSEA. V shed 4 bases and J shed 7 bases, with 11 bases lying between them. CDR3 length equals 11 residues. The CDR3 sequence: CSVAGAGEQYF. Written as DNA, the CDR3 is TGCAGCGTTGCGGGGGCGGGGGAGCAGTACTTC.

V and J are TRBV5-1 and TRBJ1-2; tentatively, D is TRBD1 (5 bases). The CDR3 extends over 12 amino acids. Germline loops: CDR1 SGHRS, CDR2 YFSETQ. The V and J ends lost 6 bases and 7 bases respectively, with 13 bases between them. CDR3 bases: TGCGCCAGCACTTCAGGGAACAGTGGCTACACCTTC. Translated, it gives CASTSGNSGYTF.

This clone appeared a single time. The chain links TRBV7-9 to TRBJ2-3; TRBD1 or TRBD2 may be the D gene (5 bases each). V lost 4 bases and J 0 bases, leaving 14 bases between the germline ends. The germline V gene encodes CDR1 SEHNR and CDR2 FQNEAQ (reference sequence). This CDR3 has 16 amino acids. This CDR3 is CASSSTPGTSTDTQYF. In nucleotides, the CDR3 is TGTGCCAGCAGCTCAACCCCAGGGACGAGCACAGATACGCAGTATTTT.

The table lists this clone with a few counts. The chain combines TRBV5-1 with TRBJ1-1; possibly TRBD1 for D (5 bases). This CDR3 contains 14 residues. V lost 1 base and J 4 bases, leaving 11 bases between the germline ends. From germline, CDR1 is SGHRS and CDR2 YFSETQ. The DNA for the CDR3 is TGCGCCAGCAGCTTGTTACCCCAGGGCACTGAAGCTTTCTTT. It encodes CASSLLPQGTEAFF.

A remark on this clone: Distinct nucleotide sequences in the sample also encode this CDR3. V is TRBV20-1 and J is TRBJ1-1; TRBD1 agrees at 7 bases. Germline CDR1 DFQATT, CDR2 SNEGSKA (reference sequence). The CDR3 consists of 11 residues. V gave up 3 bases and J gave up 5 bases; unmatched junction bases: 0. The CDR3 DNA follows: TGCAGTGCTAGCAGGGGGACTGAAGCTTTCTTT. Protein product: CSASRGTEAFF.

This clone was seen a handful of times. The V gene is TRBV19, the J gene TRBJ1-5; TRBD1 is a possible D gene (6 bases). Germline loops: CDR1 LNHDA, CDR2 SQIVND (reference sequence). With 3 bases removed from V and 7 bases from J, the gap between germline ends came to 13 bases. The CDR3 runs to 14 residues. The CDR3 nucleotides read TGTGCCAGTAGTATGCGACACCAGGGGCAGCCCCAGCATTTT. As protein: CASSMRHQGQPQHF.

The V call is TRBV29-1, the J call TRBJ2-1; D is perhaps TRBD2 (5 bases). The V end lost 5 bases, the J end lost 8 bases, and 16 bases lay between the germline ends. Per the germline V gene, CDR1 is SQVTM and CDR2 is ANQGSEA. This CDR3 is 13 amino acids long. The chain's CDR3 is CSVQKQTRDEQFF. The DNA for the CDR3 is TGCAGCGTTCAGAAACAGACGCGGGATGAGCAGTTCTTC.

This sequence joins TRBV28 and TRBJ1-1; D is undetermined. The CDR3 sequence is 12 residues long. With 1 base removed from V and 8 bases from J, the gap between germline ends came to 8 bases. Germline V gives CDR1 MDHEN, CDR2 SYDVKM. The CDR3, as DNA: TGTGCCAGCAGTTTATTAGCAGCAGAAGCTTTCTTT. Its translation: CASSLLAAEAFF.

The V gene is TRBV11-2, the J gene TRBJ1-2; 9 nucleotides match TRBD1. The junction had 9 bases not matched to a gene; V was cut back by 0 bases and J by 4 bases. CDR1 is SGHAT and CDR2 is FQNNGV in the germline V gene. This CDR3 region has 17 residues. DNA for the CDR3: TGTGCCAGCAGCTTAGATCTTGGACAGGGGCTGGCCTATGGCTACACCTTC. It encodes CASSLDLGQGLAYGYTF.

On this clone: Other DNA sequences in the sample encode the same CDR3. This rearrangement joins TRBV9 to TRBJ2-2, with 11 bases matching TRBD2. The germline V gene encodes CDR1 SGDLS and CDR2 YYNGEE. With V trimmed by 4 bases and J by 1 base, 3 bases remained unmatched. CDR3 length: 16 residues. The CDR3 nucleotides read TGTGCCAGCAGCCCTCTAGCGGGAGGGAACACCGGGGAGCTGTTTTTT. It yields the protein CASSPLAGGNTGELFF.

The chain joins TRBV5-1 to TRBJ2-6, with 11 bases aligning to TRBD1. Germline CDR1 SGHRS, CDR2 YFSETQ. J gave up 3 bases and V 2 bases, and 4 bases lay outside the gene matches. The CDR3 is 17 amino acids. CDR3 nucleotides: TGCGCCAGCAGCTTCGGACAGGGGGCTGGTGGGGCCAACGTCCTGACTTTC. It specifies CASSFGQGAGGANVLTF.

This clone was picked up one time. This chain joins TRBV7-9 and TRBJ2-5; tentative D call: TRBD1 (5 bases). In germline, CDR1 is SEHNR, CDR2 FQNEAQ (reference sequence). Between the trimmed V and J ends, which lost 6 bases and 5 bases, there was a span of 13 bases. The CDR3 has 13 residues. This CDR3 is CASSTDILETQYF. The CDR3, as DNA: TGTGCCAGCAGTACGGACATTTTGGAGACCCAGTACTTC.

On this clone itself: Other nucleotide sequences in the sample specify the same CDR3. The CDR3, as DNA: TGTGCCTGGAGTGTGGGGGGTGGAAACACCATATATTTT. This codes for CAWSVGGGNTIYF. The chain combines TRBV30 with TRBJ1-3; D is perhaps TRBD1 (5 bases). The CDR3 contains 13 residues. Germline CDR1 GTSNPN, CDR2 SVGIG (reference sequence). V lost 0 bases and J 3 bases, leaving 6 bases between the germline ends.

The V call is TRBV5-1, the J call TRBJ1-5; 7 nucleotides line up with TRBD1. The CDR3 extends over 15 amino acids. Trimming cost V 4 bases and J 3 bases; bases outside gene matches: 7. Germline-derived CDR1 and CDR2 are SGHRS and YFSETQ. In nucleotides, the CDR3 is TGCGCCAGCAGCCCGGGACAGACCCTCAATCAGCCCCAGCATTTT. Its protein product is CASSPGQTLNQPQHF. Full variable domain (outside the CDR3, taken from reference TRBV5-1 and TRBJ1-5): KAGVTQTPRYLIKTRGQQVTLSCSPISGHRSVSWYQQTPGQGLQFLFEYFSETQRNKGNFPGRFSGRQFSNSRSEMNVSTLELGDSALYLCASSPGQTLNQPQHFGDGTRLSIL.

CDR3: CASSQMTGGIHEQYF. In DNA form, the CDR3 reads TGTGCCAGCTCCCAGATGACAGGGGGGATCCACGAGCAGTACTTC. The chain combines TRBV18 with TRBJ2-7; TRBD1 matches at 9 bases. This CDR3 has 15 amino acids. The V and J ends lost 6 bases and 5 bases, in that order; junction bases with no gene match: 11. CDR1 is KGHSH and CDR2 is LQKENI in the germline V gene.